This T cell receptor (beta chain) was profiled in a study of early stage breast cancer tumors. As for the study in general: ER+/PR+/HER2- status applied to about 70% of the 16 invasive breast tumors. Under 10 ER+/PR+/HER2- tumors were invasive ductal; four were invasive lobular. Study-level points and caveats: Most shared enriched TCRB sequences were commonly generated ones.

Worth noting for this clone: Its matching antigen is unknown.

The CDR3 has 19 residues. Germline CDR1 is SGHTA and CDR2 is FQGTGA. J gave up 7 bases and V 2 bases, and 17 bases lay outside the gene matches. Each sample had two DNA replicates, 0.45 to 0.65 ug blood or around 1.5 ug tissue. TCRdb keeps only in-frame clones here, not all; method: immunoSEQ multiplex PCR. The sample lists tens of thousands of clones, 78% seen once, with around 3.4% in the top ten. The chain couples TRBV7-3 to TRBJ2-1; 10 bases are a match to TRBD2. The receptor comes from a person in their 40s with breast cancer. The sequencing input was blood. This CDR3 is CASSLWGAGLAGARNEQFF. CDR3 DNA sequence: TGTGCCAGCAGCTTATGGGGGGCGGGGCTAGCGGGAGCTCGGAATGAGCAGTTCTTC.